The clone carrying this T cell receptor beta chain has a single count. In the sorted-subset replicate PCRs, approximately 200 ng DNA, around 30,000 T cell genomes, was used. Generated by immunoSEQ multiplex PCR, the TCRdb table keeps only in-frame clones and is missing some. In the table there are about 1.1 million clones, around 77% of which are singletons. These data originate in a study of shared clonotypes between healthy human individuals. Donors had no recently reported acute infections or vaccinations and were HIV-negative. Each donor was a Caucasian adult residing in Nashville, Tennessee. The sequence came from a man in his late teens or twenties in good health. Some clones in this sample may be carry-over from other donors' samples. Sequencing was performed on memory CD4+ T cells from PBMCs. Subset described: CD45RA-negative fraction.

The CDR3: CASSVQGSGNTIYF. The CDR3 DNA follows: TGTGCCAGCAGCGTCCAGGGTTCTGGAAACACCATATATTTT. The chain carries TRBV9 and TRBJ1-3, with D possibly TRBD1 on 5 matching bases. CDR1 is SGDLS, CDR2 YYNGEE, per germline. This CDR3 contains 14 residues. Trimming pared 2 bases from V and 1 base from J, leaving 7 bases between.